Below are 29 T cell receptor beta chains sequenced from a single sample in a study of cytomegalovirus exposure and HLA in healthy donors. Vbeta (60) and Jbeta (13) primers were used in the PCR. Assay used: immunoSEQ multiplex PCR; TCRdb lists only in-frame clones, some missing. This sample has around 91,000 clones, with roughly 73% found just once. The source material was PBMCs. The receptors shown here come from a male donor in good health and CMV-seropositive.

The chain carries TRBV5-1 and TRBJ2-7; 7 bases match TRBD2. Germline V gene data show CDR1 as SGHRS and CDR2 as YFSETQ. Losses at the gene ends were 1 base for V and 0 bases for J; bases not matched to a gene: 4. This CDR3 comprises 15 residues. The CDR3 is CASSLTSGVSYEQYF. Written as DNA, the CDR3 is TGCGCCAGCAGCTTGACCAGCGGGGTCTCCTACGAGCAGTACTTC.

In its sample, this clone ranks as medium-sized (0.01 to 0.1%). Here the CDR3 DNA reads TGTGCCAGCAGTGAATTACAGGGGGCGAATTCACCCCTCCACTTT. Its protein is CASSELQGANSPLHF. The chain employs TRBV6-1 and TRBJ1-6; 9 positions match TRBD1. Per the germline V gene, CDR1 is MNHNS and CDR2 is SASEGT. The CDR3 consists of 15 residues. With V trimmed by 2 bases and J by 7 bases, 3 bases remained unmatched.

The chain is built from TRBV5-1 and TRBJ2-7, with 14 bases aligning to TRBD2. V shed 4 bases, J shed 4 bases, and the junction held 7 bases outside the gene matches. The CDR3 totals 16 residues. Germline V lookup: CDR1 SGHRS, CDR2 YFSETQ. The CDR3 DNA is TGCGCCAGCAGCCGGACTAGCGGGGGGTCGGCGTACGAGCAGTACTTC. It codes for CASSRTSGGSAYEQYF.

The chain carries TRBV19 and TRBJ2-7; 12 bases are a match to TRBD2. This CDR3 has 15 residues. Germline V gives CDR1 LNHDA, CDR2 SQIVND (reference sequence). J was trimmed by 7 bases and V by 8 bases; bases with no gene match: 12. CDR3 region: CASQPASGRASEQYF. CDR3 DNA: TGTGCCAGTCAACCAGCTAGCGGGAGGGCCTCGGAGCAGTACTTC.

The chain uses TRBV27 and TRBJ2-7; D may be TRBD1 (5 bases). V dropped 4 bases and J dropped 3 bases, with 16 bases sitting between them. CDR3 size: 15 residues. In germline, CDR1 is MNHEY, CDR2 SMNVEV (reference sequence). The CDR3 loop is CASSSLVGPDYEQYF. CDR3 DNA: TGTGCCAGCAGTTCACTTGTGGGGCCGGACTACGAGCAGTACTTC.

The V and J genes are TRBV6-4 and TRBJ2-7; 9 positions agree with TRBD2. Germline V gene data show CDR1 as MRHNA and CDR2 as SNTAGT. The junction had 3 bases not matched to a gene; V was cut back by 2 bases and J by 7 bases. The CDR3 covers 13 residues. The CDR3 protein is CASSDGLAGEQYF. As DNA, the CDR3 is TGTGCCAGCAGTGACGGTCTAGCGGGAGAGCAGTACTTC.

The rearrangement uses TRBV9 and TRBJ2-7, with D perhaps TRBD1 (5 bases). The CDR3 sequence is 16 residues long. V shed 0 bases and J shed 1 base, with 14 bases lying between them. Germline V gene data show CDR1 as SGDLS and CDR2 as YYNGEE. CDR3 sequence (DNA): TGTGCCAGCAGCGTAGAAATAGGGGTAGCTTCCTACGAGCAGTACTTC. It specifies CASSVEIGVASYEQYF.

This chain joins TRBV10-3 and TRBJ2-2; 16 bases map to TRBD2. The CDR3 totals 19 residues. From germline, CDR1 is ENHRY and CDR2 SYGVKD. V trimming: 5 bases; J trimming: 1 base; junction bases outside the gene matches: 7. DNA for the CDR3: TGTGCCATCAGTAGGGGACTAGCGGGGGGGCCGGAGAACACCGGGGAGCTGTTTTTT. Protein sequence: CAISRGLAGGPENTGELFF.

The chain has TRBV5-1 and TRBJ2-7, with 8 positions matching TRBD1. Looked up from germline, CDR1 is SGHRS and CDR2 is YFSETQ. This CDR3 region has 18 residues. Losses at the gene ends were 0 bases for V and 4 bases for J; bases not matched to a gene: 15. CDR3 residues: CASSLAGQEGQMGYEQYF. CDR3 DNA sequence: TGCGCCAGCAGCTTGGCGGGACAGGAGGGACAGATGGGGTACGAGCAGTACTTC.

This chain joins TRBV6-5 and TRBJ1-1; the D gene is possibly TRBD1 (5 bases). This CDR3 has 15 amino acids. The germline V gene encodes CDR1 MNHEY and CDR2 SVGAGI. The ends were cut back, 0 bases at V and 1 base at J, with 9 bases in the middle. The DNA for the CDR3 is TGTGCCAGCAGTTACTCGATCCAGGGGAACACTGAAGCTTTCTTT. Translating it yields CASSYSIQGNTEAFF.

The V gene is TRBV19, the J gene TRBJ1-5; 7 positions agree with TRBD1. Germline assignment: CDR1 LNHDA and CDR2 SQIVND (reference sequence). CDR3 length: 13 residues. V lost 10 bases and J lost 7; bases outside the gene matches: 10. CDR3 sequence: CATRQGVYQPQHF. In DNA, the CDR3 is TGTGCCACCAGGCAGGGGGTATACCAGCCCCAGCATTTT.

The rearrangement uses TRBV27 and TRBJ1-1; 9 bases are shared with TRBD1. This CDR3 comprises 17 residues. V was clipped by 5 bases and J by 4 bases; unmatched bases: 14. Germline V CDR1 and CDR2: MNHEY, SMNVEV (reference sequence). As DNA, the CDR3 is TGTGCCAGCAGTGTCTGGGACAGGGTTTCCCAAAGCACTGAAGCTTTCTTT. The encoded protein is CASSVWDRVSQSTEAFF.

This clone occurred a few times. The gene calls are TRBV15 and TRBJ1-1; 8 bases match TRBD1. The CDR3 consists of 20 residues. V shed 1 base and J 3 bases; nucleotides not matched to a gene: 19. The germline V gene has CDR1 LNHNV and CDR2 YYDKDF (reference sequence). The chain's CDR3 is CATSRGRDRRSPEGYTEAFF. In DNA form, the CDR3 reads TGTGCCACCAGCAGAGGCCGGGACAGGAGATCCCCGGAGGGGTACACTGAAGCTTTCTTT.

As DNA, the CDR3 is TGTGCCACCAGCAGAGATCTTAGGACTTCTGGGGCCAACGTCCTGACTTTC. It codes for CATSRDLRTSGANVLTF. V and J are TRBV15 and TRBJ2-6, with D maybe TRBD2 (5 bases). The CDR3 consists of 17 residues. V was trimmed by 0 bases and J by 1 base, leaving 10 bases between them. Germline V lookup: CDR1 LNHNV, CDR2 YYDKDF (reference sequence).

The chain joins TRBV29-1 to TRBJ2-1, with a possible D match to TRBD1 (5 bases). There are 11 residues in the CDR3. The V end lost 3 bases, the J end lost 12 bases, and 12 bases lay between the germline ends. Germline lookup yields CDR1 SQVTM and CDR2 ANQGSEA. The CDR3 region has the DNA TGCAGCGTTGATTCCCAGGGCCCGCAGTTCTTC. Amino acids: CSVDSQGPQFF.

This clone was detected a few times. The rearrangement joins TRBV5-1 to TRBJ2-1, with 11 positions matching TRBD2. Germline CDR1 reads SGHRS; CDR2 reads YFSETQ. V gave up 0 bases and J gave up 2 bases; unmatched junction bases: 7. This CDR3 is 18 amino acids long. The CDR3 reads CASSLEPLAGGPYNEQFF. The CDR3 DNA reads as TGCGCCAGCAGCTTGGAGCCTCTAGCGGGAGGTCCCTACAATGAGCAGTTCTTC.

The V gene is TRBV29-1, the J gene TRBJ1-1, with 8 bases lining up with TRBD1. With V trimmed by 4 bases and J by 4 bases, 11 bases remained unmatched. The CDR3 is 15 amino acids. Per the germline V gene, CDR1 is SQVTM and CDR2 is ANQGSEA. This CDR3 is CSVVGADRASTEAFF. CDR3 DNA sequence: TGCAGCGTTGTGGGGGCGGACAGGGCGTCCACTGAAGCTTTCTTT.

V is TRBV19 and J is TRBJ2-1, with 9 bases lining up with TRBD2. The germline gives CDR1 LNHDA, CDR2 SQIVND (reference sequence). The CDR3 runs 15 residues. Trimming at V came to 8 bases and at J to 2 bases, leaving 7 bases not matched to a gene. The CDR3 DNA follows: TGTGCCAGTTCTGCGGGAGGGCCGACCTACAATGAGCAGTTCTTC. It specifies CASSAGGPTYNEQFF.

CDR3 sequence reads: CASSRDRGGGKTQYF. CDR3 coding DNA: TGTGCCAGCAGTAGAGACAGGGGAGGCGGAAAGACCCAGTACTTC. The rearrangement links TRBV28 to TRBJ2-5; 8 nucleotides agree with TRBD1. The germline V gene has CDR1 MDHEN and CDR2 SYDVKM. The CDR3 covers 15 residues. V lost 5 bases, J lost 6 bases, and 11 bases stayed unmatched.

The chain employs TRBV28 and TRBJ1-5, with 9 positions matching TRBD1. The CDR3 is 17 residues long. Germline CDR1 and CDR2: MDHEN and SYDVKM. Germline trimming cut 5 bases from V and 0 bases from J; bases unmatched to any gene: 8. The CDR3 protein is CASSKGQGPYSNQPQHF. The CDR3 coding sequence is TGTGCCAGCAGTAAAGGACAGGGGCCGTATAGCAATCAGCCCCAGCATTTT.

The genes are TRBV7-9 and TRBJ1-2, with 8 bases identical to TRBD1. CDR3 size: 16 residues. Trimming cost V 5 bases and J 4 bases; bases outside gene matches: 12. Germline CDR1 and CDR2: SEHNR and FQNEAQ (reference sequence). CDR3 sequence (DNA): TGTGCCAGCAGCCCAGAGACAGGGGCGATCCTCTATGGCTACACCTTC. Translating it yields CASSPETGAILYGYTF.

This clone has only a few counts. The rearrangement joins TRBV6-6 to TRBJ2-7; 7 bases align to TRBD1. Germline V gene lookup returns CDR1 MNHNY and CDR2 SVGAGI (reference sequence). Trimming removed 10 bases from V and 1 base from J; junction bases left unmatched: 13. The CDR3 runs to 15 residues. CDR3 DNA sequence: TGTGCCACCCGCAGGGGGATCTCCAATTCCTACGAGCAGTACTTC. Its protein product is CATRRGISNSYEQYF.

The gene calls are TRBV28 and TRBJ2-5; D remains unclear. Trimming shortened V by 2 bases and J by 5 bases, and 15 bases separated the two germline ends. Germline-derived CDR1 and CDR2 are MDHEN and SYDVKM. The CDR3 totals 15 residues. CDR3 sequence (DNA): TGTGCCAGCAGTTTACAGGCTTTCGATGGGGAGACCCAGTACTTC. Translating gives CASSLQAFDGETQYF. The complete variable domain, with remaining parts taken from reference TRBV28 and TRBJ2-5, reads DVKVTQSSRYLVKRTGEKVFLECVQDMDHENMFWYRQDPGLGLRLIYFSYDVKMKEKGDIPEGYSVSREKKERFSLILESASTNQTSMYLCASSLQAFDGETQYFGPGTRLLVL.

This sequence joins TRBV19 and TRBJ2-7; TRBD1 aligns across 11 bases. The CDR3 has 19 amino acids. V shed 5 bases and J 0 bases; nucleotides not matched to a gene: 15. Germline CDR1 LNHDA, CDR2 SQIVND (reference sequence). CDR3 region: CASSPPGQGAFLDSYEQYF. Here the CDR3 DNA reads TGTGCCAGTAGTCCCCCCGGACAGGGGGCGTTTTTGGACTCCTACGAGCAGTACTTC.

The chain employs TRBV7-9 and TRBJ2-5; unclear D gene. The CDR3 spans 14 residues. CDR1 is SEHNR and CDR2 is FQNEAQ in the germline V gene (reference sequence). V was clipped by 2 bases and J by 4 bases, with 11 bases between them. CDR3 DNA: TGTGCCAGCAGCTTACCCCCCTTAATAGAGACCCAGTACTTC. Protein: CASSLPPLIETQYF.

DNA for the CDR3: TGTGCCAGCAGCCGAGGGCTGACTGAAGCTTTCTTT. This gives the protein CASSRGLTEAFF. V usage is TRBV7-9 and J usage is TRBJ1-1; unclear D gene. Between the trimmed V and J ends, which lost 5 bases and 5 bases, there was a span of 9 bases. This CDR3 spans 12 amino acids. Per the germline V gene, CDR1 is SEHNR and CDR2 is FQNEAQ (reference sequence).

This chain connects TRBV11-2 to TRBJ2-2; 15 bases agree with TRBD2. The length of the CDR3 is 18 residues. Germline V CDR1 and CDR2: SGHAT, FQNNGV. V trimming: 0 bases; J trimming: 3 bases; junction bases outside the gene matches: 2. This chain's CDR3 is CASSLDRTSGRDTGELFF. The CDR3 DNA follows: TGTGCCAGCAGCTTAGACAGGACTAGCGGGAGGGACACCGGGGAGCTGTTTTTT. Filled out from reference TRBV11-2 and TRBJ2-2, the complete variable domain reads EAGVAQSPRYKIIEKRQSVAFWCNPISGHATLYWYQQILGQGPKLLIQFQNNGVVDDSQLPKDRFSAERLKGVDSTLKIQPAKLEDSAVYLCASSLDRTSGRDTGELFFGEGSRLTVL.

J is TRBJ2-7 and V is TRBV30, with 8 positions matching TRBD1. V lost 8 bases to trimming and J lost 5 bases; unmatched junction nucleotides: 8. Germline CDR1 GTSNPN, CDR2 SVGIG (reference sequence). The CDR3 spans 12 residues. Here the CDR3 reads CAGLDRVNEQYF. CDR3 DNA: TGTGCCGGGCTGGACAGGGTCAACGAGCAGTACTTC.

The CDR3 sequence is CASSAGQGVGQPQHF. The CDR3 bases are TGTGCCAGCAGTGCCGGTCAGGGGGTAGGTCAGCCCCAGCATTTT. The chain has TRBV7-9 and TRBJ1-5, with 7 bases that match TRBD1. Per germline, CDR1 SEHNR and CDR2 FQNEAQ (reference sequence). The CDR3 has 15 amino acids. V trimming: 6 bases; J trimming: 6 bases; junction bases outside the gene matches: 11.